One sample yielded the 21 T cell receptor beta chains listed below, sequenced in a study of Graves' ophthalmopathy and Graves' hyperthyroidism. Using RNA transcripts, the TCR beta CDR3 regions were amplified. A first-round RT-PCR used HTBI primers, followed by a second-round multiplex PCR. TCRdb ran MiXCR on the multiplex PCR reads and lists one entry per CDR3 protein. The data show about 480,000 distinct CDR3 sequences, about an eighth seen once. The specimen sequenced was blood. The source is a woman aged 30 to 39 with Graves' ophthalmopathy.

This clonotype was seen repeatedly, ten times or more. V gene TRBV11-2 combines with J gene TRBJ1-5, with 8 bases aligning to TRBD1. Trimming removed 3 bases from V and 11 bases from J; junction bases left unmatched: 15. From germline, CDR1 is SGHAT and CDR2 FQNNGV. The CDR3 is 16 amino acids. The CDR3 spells CASSLITGTGRLAQHF. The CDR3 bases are TGTGCCAGCAGCTTGATAACCGGGACAGGTAGATTAGCCCAGCATTTT.

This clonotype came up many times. This CDR3 is CASSFRQPEAFF. CDR3 nucleotides: TGTGCCAGCAGTTTTAGACAGCCTGAAGCTTTCTTT. The chain links TRBV12-3 or TRBV12-4 to TRBJ1-1, with a tentative D call TRBD1 (5 bases). Between the trimmed V and J ends, which lost 3 bases and 6 bases, there was a span of 8 bases. The CDR3 runs to 12 residues.

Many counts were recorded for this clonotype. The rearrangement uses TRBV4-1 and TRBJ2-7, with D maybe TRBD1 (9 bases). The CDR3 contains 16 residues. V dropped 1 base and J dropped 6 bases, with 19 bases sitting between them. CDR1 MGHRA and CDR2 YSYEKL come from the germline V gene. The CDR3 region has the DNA TGCGCCAGCAGCCAAGCGGGGGGGACAGGGACCTTCGAGCAGTACTTC. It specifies CASSQAGGTGTFEQYF.

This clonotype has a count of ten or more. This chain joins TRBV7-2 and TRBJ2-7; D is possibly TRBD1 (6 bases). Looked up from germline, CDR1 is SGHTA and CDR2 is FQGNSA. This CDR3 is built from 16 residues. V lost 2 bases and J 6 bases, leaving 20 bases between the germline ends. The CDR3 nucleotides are TGTGCCAGCAGCTTACCGACTCAGGGGCTCGGGCGCGAGCAGTACTTC. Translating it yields CASSLPTQGLGREQYF.

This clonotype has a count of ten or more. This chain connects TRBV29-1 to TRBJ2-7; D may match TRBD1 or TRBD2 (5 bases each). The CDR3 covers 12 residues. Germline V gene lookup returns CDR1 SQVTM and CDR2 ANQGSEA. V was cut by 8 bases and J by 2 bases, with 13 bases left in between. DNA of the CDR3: TGCAGCTACCGGGACGTCGCCTACGAGCAGTACTTC. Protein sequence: CSYRDVAYEQYF.

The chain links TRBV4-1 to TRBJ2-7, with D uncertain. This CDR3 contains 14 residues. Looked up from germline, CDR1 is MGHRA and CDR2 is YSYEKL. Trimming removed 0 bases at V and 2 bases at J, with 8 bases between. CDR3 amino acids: CASSQDPGTYEQYF. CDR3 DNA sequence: TGCGCCAGCAGCCAAGACCCGGGTACCTACGAGCAGTACTTC.

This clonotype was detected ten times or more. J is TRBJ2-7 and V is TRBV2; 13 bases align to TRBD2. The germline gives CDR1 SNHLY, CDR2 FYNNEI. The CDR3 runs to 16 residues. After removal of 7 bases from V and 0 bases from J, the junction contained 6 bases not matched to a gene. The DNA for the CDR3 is TGTGCCAGCACCTCGACTAGCGGGAGGATCTCCTACGAGCAGTACTTC. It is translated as CASTSTSGRISYEQYF.

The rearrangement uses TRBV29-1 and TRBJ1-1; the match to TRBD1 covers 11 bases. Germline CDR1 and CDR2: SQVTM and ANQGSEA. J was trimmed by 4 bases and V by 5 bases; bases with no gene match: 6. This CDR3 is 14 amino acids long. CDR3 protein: CSVPPGQGGTEAFF. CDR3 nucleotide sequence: TGCAGCGTTCCACCGGGACAGGGGGGCACTGAAGCTTTCTTT.

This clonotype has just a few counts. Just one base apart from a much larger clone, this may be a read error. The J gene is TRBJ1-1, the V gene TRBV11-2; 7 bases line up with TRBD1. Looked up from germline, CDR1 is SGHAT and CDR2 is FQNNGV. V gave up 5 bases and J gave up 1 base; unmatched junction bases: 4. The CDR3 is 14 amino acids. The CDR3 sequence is CASSATGENTEAFF. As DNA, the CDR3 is TGTGCCAGCAGCGCTACAGGGGAGAACACTGAAGCTTTCTTT. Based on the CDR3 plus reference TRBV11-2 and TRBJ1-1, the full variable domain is EAGVAQSPRYKIIEKRQSVAFWCNPISGHATLYWYQQILGQGPKLLIQFQNNGVVDDSQLPKDRFSAERLKGVDSTLKIQPAKLEDSAVYLCASSATGENTEAFFGQGTRLTVV.

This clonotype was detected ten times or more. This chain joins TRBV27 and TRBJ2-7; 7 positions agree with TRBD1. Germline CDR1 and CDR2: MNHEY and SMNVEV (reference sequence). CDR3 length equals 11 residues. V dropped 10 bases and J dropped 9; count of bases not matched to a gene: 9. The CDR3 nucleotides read TGTGCCAATCCAGTGACAGGGCGGCAGTACTTC. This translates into CANPVTGRQYF.

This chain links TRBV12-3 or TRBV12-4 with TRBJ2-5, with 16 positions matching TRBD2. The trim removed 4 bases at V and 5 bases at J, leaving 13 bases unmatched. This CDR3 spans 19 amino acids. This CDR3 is CASSSTGLAGGPGIETQYF. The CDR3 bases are TGTGCCAGCAGTTCTACGGGACTAGCGGGGGGGCCGGGCATTGAGACCCAGTACTTC.

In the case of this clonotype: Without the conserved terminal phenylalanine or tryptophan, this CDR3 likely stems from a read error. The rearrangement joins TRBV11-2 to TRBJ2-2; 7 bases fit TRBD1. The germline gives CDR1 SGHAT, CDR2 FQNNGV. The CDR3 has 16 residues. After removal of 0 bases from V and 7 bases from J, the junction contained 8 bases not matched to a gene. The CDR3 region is CASSLDPRGRSGELFY. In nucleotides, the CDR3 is TGTGCCAGCAGCTTAGATCCTAGGGGGCGGAGCGGGGAGCTGTTTTAT.

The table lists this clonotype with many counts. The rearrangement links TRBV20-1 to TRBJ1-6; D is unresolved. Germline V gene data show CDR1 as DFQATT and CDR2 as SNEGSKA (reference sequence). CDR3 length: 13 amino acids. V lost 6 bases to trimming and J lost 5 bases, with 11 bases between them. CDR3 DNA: TGCAGTGCCATGACGCTTAATAATTCACCCCTCCACTTT. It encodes CSAMTLNNSPLHF.

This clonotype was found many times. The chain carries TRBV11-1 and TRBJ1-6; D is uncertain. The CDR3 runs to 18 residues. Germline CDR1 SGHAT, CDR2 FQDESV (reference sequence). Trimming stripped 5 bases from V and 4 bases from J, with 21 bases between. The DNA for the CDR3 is TGTGCCAGCAGCCCTTTGAGGACGTCAAGCGGTTATAATTCACCCCTCCACTTT. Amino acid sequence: CASSPLRTSSGYNSPLHF.

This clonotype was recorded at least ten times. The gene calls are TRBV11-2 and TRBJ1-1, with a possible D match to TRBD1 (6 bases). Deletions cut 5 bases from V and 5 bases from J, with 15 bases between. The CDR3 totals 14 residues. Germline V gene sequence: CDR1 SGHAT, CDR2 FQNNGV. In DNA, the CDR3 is TGTGCCAGCAGCCCAACAGGGAGTCGGACTGAAGCTTTCTTT. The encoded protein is CASSPTGSRTEAFF.

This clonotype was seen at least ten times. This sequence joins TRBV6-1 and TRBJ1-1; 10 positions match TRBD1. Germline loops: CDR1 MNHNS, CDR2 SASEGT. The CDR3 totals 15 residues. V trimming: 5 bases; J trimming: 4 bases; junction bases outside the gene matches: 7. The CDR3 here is CASSLGQGKTTEAFF. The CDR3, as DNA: TGTGCCAGCAGTCTGGGACAGGGGAAGACCACTGAAGCTTTCTTT.

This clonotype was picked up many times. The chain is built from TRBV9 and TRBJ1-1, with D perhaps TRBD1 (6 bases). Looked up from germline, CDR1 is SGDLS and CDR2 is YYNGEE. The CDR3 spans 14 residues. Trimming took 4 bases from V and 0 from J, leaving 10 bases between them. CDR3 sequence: CASSTRQVNTEAFF. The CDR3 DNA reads TGTGCCAGCAGCACCCGACAGGTGAACACTGAAGCTTTCTTT.

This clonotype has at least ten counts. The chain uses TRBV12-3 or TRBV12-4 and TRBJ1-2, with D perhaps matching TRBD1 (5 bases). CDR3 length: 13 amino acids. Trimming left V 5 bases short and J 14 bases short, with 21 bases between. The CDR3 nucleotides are TGTGCCAGCAGTCGGACCCAGGGACCGCCGCTTACCTTC. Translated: CASSRTQGPPLTF.

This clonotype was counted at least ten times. CDR3: CASRRTGDGYTF. CDR3 nucleotide sequence: TGTGCCAGCAGACGGACAGGGGACGGCTACACCTTC. V is TRBV6-1 and J is TRBJ1-2; 9 nucleotides match TRBD1. V trimming: 6 bases; J trimming: 8 bases; junction bases outside the gene matches: 4. The CDR3 sequence is 12 residues long. Germline V gene lookup returns CDR1 MNHNS and CDR2 SASEGT.

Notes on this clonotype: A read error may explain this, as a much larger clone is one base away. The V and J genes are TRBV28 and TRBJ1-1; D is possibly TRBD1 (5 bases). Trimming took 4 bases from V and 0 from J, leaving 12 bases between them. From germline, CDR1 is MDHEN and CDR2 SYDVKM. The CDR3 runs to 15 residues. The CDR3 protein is CASSSQDIMNTEAFF. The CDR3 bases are TGTGCCAGCAGTTCCCAGGACATTATGAACACTGAAGCTTTCTTT. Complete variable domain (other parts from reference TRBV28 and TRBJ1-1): DVKVTQSSRYLVKRTGEKVFLECVQDMDHENMFWYRQDPGLGLRLIYFSYDVKMKEKGDIPEGYSVSREKKERFSLILESASTNQTSMYLCASSSQDIMNTEAFFGQGTRLTVV.

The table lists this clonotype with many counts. The CDR3 DNA sequence: TGTGCCAGCTCACCGGCGGATAGCTCCTACGAGCAGTACTTC. It encodes CASSPADSSYEQYF. The chain uses TRBV18 and TRBJ2-7; D ambiguous. The CDR3 totals 14 residues. Trimming took off 3 bases at V and 0 bases at J, with 9 bases between the two ends. Germline values: CDR1 KGHSH, CDR2 LQKENI. Drawing the rest from reference TRBV18 and TRBJ2-7, the complete variable domain is NAGVMQNPRHLVRRRGQEARLRCSPMKGHSHVYWYRQLPEEGLKFMVYLQKENIIDESGMPKERFSAEFPKEGPSILRIQQVVRGDSAAYFCASSPADSSYEQYFGPGTRLTVT.